The 19 T cell receptor beta chains reported below all come from one sample, sequenced in a study of shared T cell receptors in the human thymus (dated by TCRdb to about 2021). Preparation of the library involved the immunoSEQ multiplex PCR assay. The clones in this table, taken by TCRdb from immuneACCESS, are in-frame only. Not every clone is retained; where verified, under half of the shortfall comes from an unresolved V gene, and the cause of the rest is unknown. The sample table lists hundreds of thousands of clones, around nine tenths of them with a count of one. 0.008% to 0.011% of the sample goes to the ten largest clones. The same sample was also studied in work on human thymus T cells.

Source material: thymocytes. The receptors here all came from a boy in the first two years of life with a congenital heart defect. Donor details come from another sample of the same person, matched by shared clones.

This chain uses TRBV15 with TRBJ1-5; D gene ambiguous. The V end lost 4 bases, the J end lost 3 bases, and 19 bases lay between the germline ends. CDR3 length: 17 residues. Germline CDR1 is LNHNV and CDR2 is YYDKDF (reference sequence). This CDR3 is CATSIGGGIEDNQPQHF. DNA of the CDR3: TGTGCCACCAGCATAGGTGGAGGGATCGAGGACAATCAGCCCCAGCATTTT.

V and J are TRBV5-1 and TRBJ2-7, with 9 bases fitting TRBD2. CDR3 length equals 17 residues. V was clipped by 4 bases and J by 5 bases; unmatched bases: 16. The V gene's germline CDR1 is SGHRS and CDR2 YFSETQ. The CDR3 loop is CASSPGGGRAPQHEQYF. The CDR3 DNA reads TGCGCCAGCAGCCCGGGGGGCGGGAGGGCCCCTCAGCACGAGCAGTACTTC.

The count of this clone is one. The CDR3 region has the DNA TGTGCCATCAGGAGCCCATACACAAATAGCGGGAGAACAGATACGCAGTATTTT. Its translation: CAIRSPYTNSGRTDTQYF. The J gene is TRBJ2-3, the V gene TRBV10-3; TRBD2 matches at 9 bases. This CDR3 comprises 18 residues. Germline trimming cut 6 bases from V and 3 bases from J; bases unmatched to any gene: 16. From germline, CDR1 is ENHRY and CDR2 SYGVKD.

This clone was recorded a few times. The sample contains more than one DNA sequence encoding this CDR3. The V gene is TRBV18, the J gene TRBJ2-7; TRBD2 might be the D (6 bases). CDR3 length: 14 residues. Trimming removed 3 bases from V and 0 bases from J, with 9 bases in between. Germline V lookup: CDR1 KGHSH, CDR2 LQKENI. The CDR3 loop reads CASSPRRDSYEQYF. CDR3 sequence (DNA): TGTGCCAGCTCACCGAGGCGGGACTCCTACGAGCAGTACTTC.

The sample holds one count of this clone. This chain uses TRBV28 with TRBJ2-5; TRBD2 agrees at 11 bases. The assigned J gene may be wrong: the sequence end matches TRBJ2-7 better. The CDR3 runs to 15 residues. Germline assignment: CDR1 MDHEN and CDR2 SYDVKM. The CDR3 spells CASSVRLAGLYEQYF. In DNA form, the CDR3 reads TGTGCCAGCAGCGTCAGACTAGCGGGACTCTACGAGCAGTACTTC.

CDR3 in DNA: TGCGCCAGCAGCCAAGGGCTGGCGGGAGAGCCCTTCTACGAGCAGTACTTC. Translation gives CASSQGLAGEPFYEQYF. V and J are TRBV4-3 and TRBJ2-7; TRBD2 aligns across 7 bases. This CDR3 has 17 amino acids. Germline V lookup: CDR1 LGHNA, CDR2 YSLEER. Trimming cost V 1 base and J 3 bases; bases outside gene matches: 12.

The DNA for the CDR3 is TGTGCCACCAGCAGAATCAGGGATAGCAATCAGCCCCAGCATTTT. Its translation: CATSRIRDSNQPQHF. J is TRBJ1-5 and V is TRBV15; D is perhaps TRBD1 (5 bases). Looked up from germline, CDR1 is LNHNV and CDR2 is YYDKDF (reference sequence). Trimming shortened V by 2 bases and J by 0 bases, and 8 bases separated the two germline ends. This CDR3 comprises 15 residues.

The chain recombines TRBV7-2 with TRBJ2-5, with 9 bases lining up with TRBD2. The germline V gene has CDR1 SGHTA and CDR2 FQGNSA. The ends lost 1 base at V and 4 bases at J; junction bases unmatched: 16. The CDR3 totals 19 residues. CDR3 DNA sequence: TGTGCCAGCAGCTTAGGTTTATTGACTCGGCGGGAGGGCCGAGAGACCCAGTACTTC. This gives the protein CASSLGLLTRREGRETQYF.

The rearrangement joins TRBV10-1 to TRBJ1-5, with 7 bases that match TRBD1. Germline-derived CDR1 and CDR2 are WNHNN and SYGVQD (reference sequence). V was clipped by 6 bases and J by 1 base; unmatched bases: 9. The CDR3 has 16 amino acids. CDR3 sequence (DNA): TGCGCCAGCAGCTCCCCCCGACAGGGAAGCAATCAGCCCCAGCATTTT. This encodes CASSSPRQGSNQPQHF.

V gene TRBV27 combines with J gene TRBJ2-2; D is undetermined. With 5 bases removed from V and 4 bases from J, the gap between germline ends came to 14 bases. The CDR3 loop spans 15 amino acids. Germline V CDR1 and CDR2: MNHEY, SMNVEV (reference sequence). The CDR3 DNA is TGTGCCAGCAGTCCCCTCGTGGCGGCCACCGGGGAGCTGTTTTTT. As protein: CASSPLVAATGELFF.

The CDR3 nucleotides read TGTGCCAGCAGACCTGGACAGAGTAATGAAAAACTGTTTTTT. It encodes CASRPGQSNEKLFF. The chain uses TRBV28 and TRBJ1-4; D is possibly TRBD1 (6 bases). Germline V gives CDR1 MDHEN, CDR2 SYDVKM. Trimming took off 6 bases at V and 4 bases at J, with 12 bases between the two ends. This CDR3 spans 14 amino acids. Drawing the rest from reference TRBV28 and TRBJ1-4, the complete variable domain is DVKVTQSSRYLVKRTGEKVFLECVQDMDHENMFWYRQDPGLGLRLIYFSYDVKMKEKGDIPEGYSVSREKKERFSLILESASTNQTSMYLCASRPGQSNEKLFFGSGTQLSVL.

The V and J genes are TRBV4-3 and TRBJ2-1; 8 bases align to TRBD1. The CDR3 loop spans 15 amino acids. Germline assignment: CDR1 LGHNA and CDR2 YSLEER. Losses at the gene ends were 3 bases for V and 5 bases for J; bases not matched to a gene: 6. CDR3 bases: TGCGCCAGCAGCCAGTCAGGACAGGGTGACAATGAGCAGTTCTTC. Protein: CASSQSGQGDNEQFF.

This chain uses TRBV7-2 with TRBJ2-3; the match to TRBD2 covers 9 bases. Unmatched junction bases numbered 8, after V lost 1 base and J lost 12 bases. The CDR3 spans 14 residues. CDR1 and CDR2 (germline): SGHTA, FQGNSA. As DNA, the CDR3 is TGTGCCAGCAGCTTAGGGCTAGCGGGACGCAACCAGTATTTT. It specifies CASSLGLAGRNQYF.

V and J are TRBV10-3 and TRBJ2-1, with TRBD2 identical over 9 bases. The J segment lost 7 bases and the V segment lost 1 base, leaving 5 bases of the junction unmatched. Looked up from germline, CDR1 is ENHRY and CDR2 is SYGVKD. This CDR3 comprises 15 residues. DNA of the CDR3: TGTGCCATCAGTGAGTTTCCTAGCGGGAATAATGAGCAGTTCTTC. The encoded protein is CAISEFPSGNNEQFF.

The chain links TRBV7-9 to TRBJ1-2; D unclear. V was clipped by 7 bases and J by 7 bases, with 7 bases between them. The germline gives CDR1 SEHNR, CDR2 FQNEAQ (reference sequence). The length of the CDR3 is 10 residues. CDR3 DNA sequence: TGTGCCAGCACTTCCCTTGGCTACACCTTC. Amino acids: CASTSLGYTF.

This clone appeared a few times. The chain combines TRBV7-6 with TRBJ2-1; 12 positions agree with TRBD2. The CDR3 is made up of 19 amino acids. Germline V gene lookup returns CDR1 SGHVS and CDR2 FNYEAQ. V lost 1 base to trimming and J lost 7 bases; unmatched junction nucleotides: 14. The CDR3 spells CASSLEGVLAGGPENEQFF. DNA of the CDR3: TGTGCCAGCAGCTTAGAAGGGGTTCTAGCGGGAGGGCCGGAGAATGAGCAGTTCTTC.

V usage is TRBV4-3 and J usage is TRBJ2-4, with TRBD2 identical over 7 bases. Trimming at V came to 4 bases and at J to 0 bases, leaving 18 bases not matched to a gene. The germline CDR1 and CDR2 sequences are LGHNA and YSLEER. The CDR3 consists of 20 residues. The CDR3 DNA reads as TGCGCCAGCAGCCTAGTGTGGGGACTAAGAAGGGGTGTAGCCAAAAACATTCAGTACTTC. It codes for CASSLVWGLRRGVAKNIQYF.

In the case of this clone: Other DNA sequences in the same sample also yield this CDR3. V usage is TRBV11-2 and J usage is TRBJ2-7, with 13 nucleotides matching TRBD2. The CDR3 consists of 16 residues. V was pared by 1 base and J by 1 base, with 1 base of the junction left unmatched. CDR1 and CDR2 from the germline V gene are SGHAT and FQNNGV. Here the CDR3 DNA reads TGTGCCAGCAGCTTAGTGGGACTAGCGGGATCCTACGAGCAGTACTTC. This codes for CASSLVGLAGSYEQYF.

V usage is TRBV4-3 and J usage is TRBJ1-1; possible D gene TRBD1, 5 bases. V dropped 4 bases and J dropped 2 bases, with 14 bases sitting between them. This CDR3 comprises 15 residues. Germline loops: CDR1 LGHNA, CDR2 YSLEER. CDR3 amino acids: CASSRVGGINTEAFF. The CDR3 DNA reads as TGCGCCAGCAGCCGGGTCGGGGGGATAAACACTGAAGCTTTCTTT.